This T cell receptor beta chain was captured by sequencing in a study of immune heterogeneity within non-small cell lung tumors. This clonotype has just a few counts. The antigen remains undetermined. The TCR beta CDR3 region was amplified by multiplex PCR employing 32 V and 13 J primers. TCRdb fed the multiplex PCR reads into MiXCR, producing one record per CDR3 protein. The sample has several thousand distinct CDR3 sequences, 21% seen once. Bulk tumor genomic DNA, 600 ng per sample, was used as template. Each primary tumor yielded several biopsies, collected far apart from one another at surgery. Patients with untreated, newly diagnosed non-small cell lung cancer underwent curative surgery. Trimming took 2 bases from V and 4 from J; bases not matched to a gene: 9. The CDR3 runs to 17 residues. Germline V gives CDR1 SGHTS, CDR2 YDEGEE. The study, taken as a whole, reports: While identical dominant CDR3 beta clonotypes recurred across tumor sites within a patient, high-frequency clones unique to individual sites also appeared. High-frequency T-cell receptor beta clonotypes differed largely between individual patients. In tumor regions, T-cell clonality showed a moderate but significant correlation with local tumor mutational burden (R roughly 0.37).

The sample was lung tumor tissue. The TCR originated in a woman between 55 and 75 years old with non-small cell lung cancer. This chain joins TRBV5-8 and TRBJ2-1; 10 bases are a match to TRBD2. The CDR3 sequence is CASSFYASGGIYNEQFF. The CDR3 nucleotides are TGTGCCAGCAGCTTTTACGCTAGCGGGGGTATTTACAATGAGCAGTTCTTC.